The 13 T cell receptor beta chains below all came from one sample that was sequenced in a study of OX40 agonist ivuxolimab in advanced cancers. Profiling relied on immunoSEQ multiplex PCR, and the TCRdb table lists in-frame clones only, not all of them. The data show tens of thousands of clones, about 89% seen once. The specimen was CD4+ or CD8+ T cells sorted from blood, collected in a trial of the OX40 agonist ivuxolimab. Source of these receptors: an adult with an advanced solid tumor such as melanoma, head and neck, liver or kidney cancer.

The V call is TRBV2, the J call TRBJ1-1; TRBD1 agrees at 7 bases. Germline assignment: CDR1 SNHLY and CDR2 FYNNEI. The CDR3 runs to 12 residues. The junction had 2 bases not matched to a gene; V was cut back by 6 bases and J by 4 bases. The CDR3 here is CASRAGGTEAFF. The DNA of the CDR3 is TGTGCCAGCAGGGCAGGGGGCACTGAAGCTTTCTTT.

The chain recombines TRBV9 with TRBJ2-1, with D hard to call. CDR3 length: 12 residues. CDR1 and CDR2 (germline): SGDLS, YYNGEE. Between the trimmed V and J ends, which lost 1 base and 9 bases, there was a span of 8 bases. The CDR3 DNA reads TGTGCCAGCAGCGTATTTAAGGGTGAGCAGTTCTTC. This encodes CASSVFKGEQFF.

The rearrangement uses TRBV7-2 and TRBJ1-2, with 8 bases aligning to TRBD1. Trimming cost V 5 bases and J 9 bases; bases outside gene matches: 14. The CDR3 runs to 15 residues. Per germline, CDR1 SGHTA and CDR2 FQGNSA. The CDR3 reads CASSHRGRQGLSYTF. CDR3 nucleotides: TGTGCCAGCAGCCACCGCGGGAGACAGGGGCTCAGCTACACCTTC.

This rearrangement joins TRBV30 to TRBJ2-7; a weak D match, TRBD1 (5 bases). V was clipped by 0 bases and J by 7 bases, with 22 bases between them. Germline values: CDR1 GTSNPN, CDR2 SVGIG (reference sequence). The CDR3 contains 16 residues. As DNA, the CDR3 is TGTGCCTGGAGTGTACAGACAGTGTCTCGGTTGGGGGAGCAGTACTTC. Translation gives CAWSVQTVSRLGEQYF.

The genes are TRBV2 and TRBJ1-3; weak D call: TRBD1 (5 bases). The CDR3 spans 14 residues. Germline V gene sequence: CDR1 SNHLY, CDR2 FYNNEI. V was shortened by 4 bases and J by 2 bases, with 9 bases between the two germline ends. This chain's CDR3 is CASSVKGAGNTIYF. The CDR3 coding sequence is TGTGCCAGCAGTGTGAAAGGGGCTGGAAACACCATATATTTT. The full variable domain, in which reference TRBV2 and TRBJ1-3 provide the parts outside the CDR3, is EPEVTQTPSHQVTQMGQEVILRCVPISNHLYFYWYRQILGQKVEFLVSFYNNEISEKSEIFDDQFSVERPDGSNFTLKIRSTKLEDSAMYFCASSVKGAGNTIYFGEGSWLTVV.

The chain is built from TRBV18 and TRBJ1-2; TRBD1 matches at 7 bases. Trimming removed 4 bases from V and 6 bases from J; junction bases left unmatched: 8. Per the germline V gene, CDR1 is KGHSH and CDR2 is LQKENI. The CDR3 loop spans 14 amino acids. The CDR3 DNA reads as TGTGCCAGCTCACTCGAACAGGGGTTTAATGGCTACACCTTC. Amino acid sequence: CASSLEQGFNGYTF.

The CDR3 loop is CAWSVQGRGGEQYF. Written as DNA, the CDR3 is TGTGCCTGGAGTGTACAGGGGAGGGGAGGCGAGCAGTACTTC. The rearrangement joins TRBV30 to TRBJ2-7; D tentatively fits TRBD1 or TRBD2 (7 bases each). The CDR3 contains 14 residues. Germline CDR1 GTSNPN, CDR2 SVGIG (reference sequence). V was pared by 0 bases and J by 6 bases, with 15 bases between.

The DNA of the CDR3 is TGTGCCAGCAGCCCCGACAGGGATTATGGCTACACCTTC. It yields the protein CASSPDRDYGYTF. The V gene is TRBV6-5, the J gene TRBJ1-2; TRBD1 agrees at 7 bases. Unmatched junction bases numbered 6, after V lost 6 bases and J lost 5 bases. In germline, CDR1 is MNHEY, CDR2 SVGAGI. The CDR3 is made up of 13 amino acids.

This clone was seen just once. At one end the junction does not follow the germline gene, possibly because of a read error. The chain links TRBV7-2 to TRBJ2-5, with D unresolved. This CDR3 is built from 15 residues. Germline lookup yields CDR1 SGHTA and CDR2 FQGNSA. CDR3 protein: CASSVQPVYQETQYF. The CDR3 coding sequence is TGTGCCAGCAGCGTCCAGCCAGTGTACCAAGAAACCCAGTACTTC. The complete variable domain, with remaining parts taken from reference TRBV7-2 and TRBJ2-5, reads GAGVSQSPSNKVTEKGKDVELRCDPISGHTALYWYRQSLGQGLEFLIYFQGNSAPDKSGLPSDRFSAERTGGSVSTLTIQRTQQEDSAVYLCASSVQPVYQETQYFGPGTRLLVL.

The chain joins TRBV11-2 to TRBJ2-7; the match to TRBD1 covers 9 bases. Germline trimming cut 5 bases from V and 5 bases from J; bases unmatched to any gene: 10. This CDR3 comprises 15 residues. CDR1 is SGHAT and CDR2 is FQNNGV in the germline V gene. The CDR3 bases are TGTGCCAGCAGCACATACAGGGGGCGCATCCACGAGCAGTACTTC. The encoded protein is CASSTYRGRIHEQYF.

This clone was detected a few times. The rearrangement uses TRBV6-1 and TRBJ2-3; D remains ambiguous. Trimming removed 6 bases at V and 11 bases at J, with 15 bases between. Germline CDR1 reads MNHNS; CDR2 reads SASEGT. The CDR3 extends over 12 amino acids. The CDR3 nucleotides read TGTGCCAGCAGCTCGGGTTCCCGCTTGCAGTATTTT. Encoded protein: CASSSGSRLQYF.

This chain joins TRBV5-4 and TRBJ2-2, with D perhaps TRBD2 (7 bases). V dropped 0 bases and J dropped 4 bases, with 13 bases sitting between them. CDR1 is SGHNT, CDR2 YYREEE, per germline (reference sequence). The CDR3 loop spans 16 amino acids. CDR3 sequence reads: CASSLAGGPATGELFF. The CDR3 DNA sequence: TGTGCCAGCAGCTTGGCCGGGGGGCCGGCCACCGGGGAGCTGTTTTTT. Full variable domain (missing parts from reference TRBV5-4 and TRBJ2-2): ETGVTQSPTHLIKTRGQQVTLRCSSQSGHNTVSWYQQALGQGPQFIFQYYREEENGRGNFPPRFSGLQFPNYSSELNVNALELDDSALYLCASSLAGGPATGELFFGEGSRLTVL.

This clone was counted a few times. V and J are TRBV4-3 and TRBJ1-2; D uncertain. V was shortened by 0 bases and J by 7 bases, with 9 bases between the two germline ends. Germline CDR1 is LGHNA and CDR2 is YSLEER. This CDR3 comprises 13 residues. CDR3 sequence (DNA): TGCGCCAGCAGCCAAGATATGAGGGTTGGCTACACCTTC. It yields the protein CASSQDMRVGYTF.